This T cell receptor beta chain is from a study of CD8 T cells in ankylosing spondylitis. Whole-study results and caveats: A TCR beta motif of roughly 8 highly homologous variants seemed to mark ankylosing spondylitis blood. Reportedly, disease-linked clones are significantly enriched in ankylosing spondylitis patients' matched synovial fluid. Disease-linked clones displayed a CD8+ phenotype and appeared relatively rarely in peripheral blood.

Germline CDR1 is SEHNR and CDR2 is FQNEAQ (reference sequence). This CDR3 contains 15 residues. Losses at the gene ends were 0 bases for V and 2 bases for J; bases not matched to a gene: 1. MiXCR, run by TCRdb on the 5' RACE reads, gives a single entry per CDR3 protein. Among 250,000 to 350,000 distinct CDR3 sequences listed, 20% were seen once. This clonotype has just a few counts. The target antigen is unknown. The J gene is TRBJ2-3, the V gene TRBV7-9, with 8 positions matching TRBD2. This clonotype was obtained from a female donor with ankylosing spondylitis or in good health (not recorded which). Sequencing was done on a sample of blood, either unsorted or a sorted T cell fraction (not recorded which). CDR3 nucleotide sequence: TGTGCCAGCAGCTTAGCTAGCGGGACCACAGATACGCAGTATTTT. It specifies CASSLASGTTDTQYF.